This T cell receptor (beta chain) comes out of a study of blood T cell repertoires in COVID-19. Study background: In each case, the material was cDNA or gDNA derived from T cells, B-cell-depleted T cells, or PBMCs.

Sequenced by immunoSEQ multiplex PCR; TCRdb stores in-frame clones only, minus some. The table records tens of thousands of clones, 80% to 90% of them present only once. A Seattle source enrolled patients during active infection and followed them longitudinally. V lost 8 bases, J lost 5 bases, and 17 bases lay in between. The CDR3 has 14 residues. Germline values: CDR1 MDHEN, CDR2 SYDVKM. This clonotype was obtained from a man aged 45-65 years with COVID-19, enrolled during active disease. V and J are TRBV28 and TRBJ2-3; D is unresolved. Sequencing was carried out using peripheral blood. CDR3 coding DNA: TGTGCCAGCGGTAACCTCGCGGTGGTAGATACGCAGTATTTT. Its protein product is CASGNLAVVDTQYF.